The 25 T cell receptor beta chains reported below all come from one sample, sequenced in a study of beta chain features in type 1 diabetes. Broader study findings: When Type 1 diabetes patients were examined, their TCRB CDR3s proved moderately but significantly shorter in all four CD4+ subsets.

No antigen is known for these receptors. Expressed TCRB transcripts were sequenced because the isolated RNA had all been reverse transcribed beforehand. Data came from immunoSEQ multiplex PCR; TCRdb stores just in-frame clones and leaves some out. Among about 660,000 clones, about an eighth were seen once, and the ten largest hold 0.03% to 0.045%. Sequencing was performed on naive CD4+ T cells from blood. These receptors all come from a man aged 18 to 30 with type 1 diabetes.

This clone occurred a few times. This chain joins TRBV7-2 and TRBJ1-4; 12 nucleotides agree with TRBD1. The CDR3 is 15 amino acids. Germline V gene data show CDR1 as SGHTA and CDR2 as FQGNSA. V was pared by 1 base and J by 9 bases, with 3 bases of the junction left unmatched. Here the CDR3 reads CASSLGDRGRKKLFF. Here the CDR3 DNA reads TGTGCCAGCAGCTTAGGGGACAGGGGGCGTAAAAAACTGTTTTTT.

The chain uses TRBV25-1 and TRBJ2-2; D possibly matches TRBD1 or TRBD2 (5 bases each). Germline-derived CDR1 and CDR2 are MGHDK and SYGVNS. The CDR3 sequence is 15 residues long. V lost 3 bases to trimming and J lost 2 bases, with 10 bases between them. The CDR3 loop reads CASSEPGTNTGELFF. The CDR3 DNA reads as TGTGCCAGCAGTGAGCCCGGGACCAACACCGGGGAGCTGTTTTTT.

This clone was detected only a few times. V usage is TRBV30 and J usage is TRBJ1-1; tentative D call: TRBD1 (6 bases). CDR1 is GTSNPN and CDR2 is SVGIG in the germline V gene (reference sequence). This CDR3 has 14 residues. V dropped 1 base and J dropped 3 bases, with 12 bases sitting between them. CDR3: CAWSDEGVDTEAFF. Here the CDR3 DNA reads TGTGCCTGGAGTGACGAGGGGGTGGACACTGAAGCTTTCTTT.

This chain uses TRBV6-5 with TRBJ2-5; maybe TRBD2 (6 bases). V lost 2 bases, J lost 5 bases, and 15 bases lay in between. From germline, CDR1 is MNHEY and CDR2 SVGAGI. CDR3 length equals 15 residues. This chain's CDR3 is CASSYLSGARETQYF. DNA for the CDR3: TGTGCCAGCAGTTACCTATCGGGAGCCAGGGAGACCCAGTACTTC.

CDR3 residues: CASSLQSSNEQFF. In DNA, the CDR3 is TGTGCCAGCAGCTTACAAAGTAGCAATGAGCAGTTCTTC. This chain joins TRBV7-2 and TRBJ2-1; D not certain. The germline V and J ends were trimmed by 2 bases and 6 bases, with 8 bases remaining between them. The CDR3 runs 13 residues. The V gene's germline CDR1 is SGHTA and CDR2 FQGNSA.

In its sample, this clone was seen a few times. V and J are TRBV5-1 and TRBJ1-4, with 9 bases fitting TRBD1. Germline V lookup: CDR1 SGHRS, CDR2 YFSETQ. The CDR3 contains 15 residues. J lost 7 bases, V lost 4 bases, and 8 bases had no gene match. The CDR3 here is CASSRPDRGGEKLFF. DNA of the CDR3: TGCGCCAGCAGCAGGCCGGACAGGGGAGGTGAAAAACTGTTTTTT.

The chain is built from TRBV30 and TRBJ2-7; D is perhaps TRBD1 (5 bases). The V gene lost 3 bases and the J gene lost 6 bases, with 18 bases spanning the gap. Germline CDR1 is GTSNPN and CDR2 is SVGIG (reference sequence). This CDR3 spans 14 amino acids. DNA for the CDR3: TGTGCCTGGAGAAGGCAGGGTGGCCACGGCGAGCAGTACTTC. It translates to CAWRRQGGHGEQYF.

The rearrangement uses TRBV9 and TRBJ2-3; weak D call: TRBD2 (6 bases). V dropped 3 bases and J dropped 0 bases, with 14 bases sitting between them. Germline loops: CDR1 SGDLS, CDR2 YYNGEE. The CDR3 has 16 amino acids. CDR3 in DNA: TGTGCCAGCAGCGAATCAAGCGGGCTAAGCACAGATACGCAGTATTTT. Its protein is CASSESSGLSTDTQYF. The full variable domain, rest sourced from reference TRBV9 and TRBJ2-3, is DSGVTQTPKHLITATGQRVTLRCSPRSGDLSVYWYQQSLDQGLQFLIQYYNGEERAKGNILERFSAQQFPDLHSELNLSSLELGDSALYFCASSESSGLSTDTQYFGPGTRLTVL.

The chain combines TRBV18 with TRBJ1-1; D gene unclear. The V gene lost 0 bases and the J gene lost 4 bases, with 9 bases spanning the gap. CDR3 length equals 14 residues. CDR1 KGHSH and CDR2 LQKENI come from the germline V gene. The DNA of the CDR3 is TGTGCCAGCTCACCACCCCGGTGGCCCACTGAAGCTTTCTTT. Translation gives CASSPPRWPTEAFF.

This clone was detected a few times. The V call is TRBV27, the J call TRBJ2-7, with a possible D match to TRBD1 (6 bases). The V and J ends lost 5 bases and 3 bases respectively, with 20 bases between them. This CDR3 is built from 16 residues. Germline assignment: CDR1 MNHEY and CDR2 SMNVEV (reference sequence). The CDR3 nucleotides are TGTGCCAGCAGTAGCGGATTGACAGGCCAACGCTACGAGCAGTACTTC. Translation gives CASSSGLTGQRYEQYF.

The gene calls are TRBV28 and TRBJ2-3; 10 bases match TRBD2. CDR3 size: 14 residues. CDR1 and CDR2 from the germline V gene are MDHEN and SYDVKM. Trimming cost V 6 bases and J 2 bases; bases outside gene matches: 2. The CDR3 nucleotides read TGTGCCAGCAGGCTAGCGGGGGACACAGATACGCAGTATTTT. This sequence encodes CASRLAGDTDTQYF.

This clone was found a few times. The rearrangement uses TRBV6-5 and TRBJ2-1, with TRBD1 identical over 7 bases. V lost 6 bases to trimming and J lost 6 bases; unmatched junction nucleotides: 8. CDR1 MNHEY and CDR2 SVGAGI come from the germline V gene. The length of the CDR3 is 14 residues. The CDR3 protein is CASRRPGTANEQFF. The CDR3 DNA reads as TGTGCCAGCAGGCGACCCGGGACAGCCAATGAGCAGTTCTTC.

The sample holds a few counts of this clone. V and J are TRBV9 and TRBJ2-1, with 9 nucleotides matching TRBD2. The trim removed 3 bases at V and 2 bases at J, leaving 3 bases unmatched. This CDR3 is 15 amino acids long. Germline values: CDR1 SGDLS, CDR2 YYNGEE. The CDR3, as DNA: TGTGCCAGCAGCGCGGGACTAGCCGCCTACAATGAGCAGTTCTTC. Its translation: CASSAGLAAYNEQFF.

This sequence joins TRBV29-1 and TRBJ2-3; D ambiguous. The CDR3 runs to 15 residues. The V and J ends lost 0 bases and 0 bases respectively, with 10 bases between them. Germline lookup yields CDR1 SQVTM and CDR2 ANQGSEA. The CDR3 DNA follows: TGCAGCGTTGAAGAGGGATCTGGGAGCACAGATACGCAGTATTTT. Protein: CSVEEGSGSTDTQYF.

This clone was picked up a small number of times. The chain recombines TRBV2 with TRBJ1-6, with D perhaps TRBD1 (5 bases). There are 13 residues in the CDR3. Trimming left V 8 bases short and J 9 bases short, with 14 bases between. Germline V gene sequence: CDR1 SNHLY, CDR2 FYNNEI. In nucleotides, the CDR3 is TGTGCCAGCGGGGGGGAGGCAGGTTCACCCCTCCACTTT. It is translated as CASGGEAGSPLHF.

V gene TRBV10-3 combines with J gene TRBJ2-1; no clear D. V was cut by 5 bases and J by 0 bases, with 11 bases left in between. This CDR3 is built from 15 residues. CDR1 and CDR2 from the germline V gene are ENHRY and SYGVKD. CDR3 region: CAISSGPSSYNEQFF. The CDR3 coding sequence is TGTGCCATCAGTTCGGGCCCGAGCTCCTACAATGAGCAGTTCTTC.

This clone showed up just a few times. This chain connects TRBV6-4 to TRBJ1-2; maybe TRBD1 (5 bases). The V and J ends lost 3 bases and 9 bases respectively, with 14 bases between them. CDR1 is MRHNA, CDR2 SNTAGT, per germline. CDR3 length equals 13 residues. This CDR3 reads CASSETGTSSYTF. The CDR3 DNA reads as TGTGCCAGCAGTGAAACGGGGACTTCAAGCTACACCTTC.

This chain connects TRBV7-9 to TRBJ2-7; no clear D gene. V gave up 8 bases and J gave up 4 bases, with 12 bases separating them. This CDR3 region has 12 residues. Germline V lookup: CDR1 SEHNR, CDR2 FQNEAQ (reference sequence). The chain's CDR3 is CASALKEYEQYF. The CDR3 bases are TGTGCCAGCGCCCTAAAGGAGTACGAGCAGTACTTC.

On this clone itself: This sample also contains other DNA sequences that code for the same CDR3. The V and J genes are TRBV2 and TRBJ1-1, with D unclear. Germline CDR1 SNHLY, CDR2 FYNNEI. This CDR3 contains 13 residues. V was trimmed by 3 bases and J by 0 bases, leaving 5 bases between them. The CDR3 is CASSEGVNTEAFF. CDR3 coding DNA: TGTGCCAGCAGTGAGGGAGTGAACACTGAAGCTTTCTTT. The full variable domain, with the rest looked up from reference TRBV2 and TRBJ1-1, is EPEVTQTPSHQVTQMGQEVILRCVPISNHLYFYWYRQILGQKVEFLVSFYNNEISEKSEIFDDQFSVERPDGSNFTLKIRSTKLEDSAMYFCASSEGVNTEAFFGQGTRLTVV.

The V call is TRBV29-1, the J call TRBJ1-1; D gene uncertain. This CDR3 spans 13 amino acids. Germline CDR1 SQVTM, CDR2 ANQGSEA. Trimming left V 4 bases short and J 4 bases short, with 13 bases between. The chain's CDR3 is CSVVVLVGTEAFF. The CDR3 nucleotides read TGCAGCGTTGTGGTCCTCGTTGGCACTGAAGCTTTCTTT.

The chain links TRBV18 to TRBJ2-3, with 7 nucleotides matching TRBD2. Germline loops: CDR1 KGHSH, CDR2 LQKENI. The CDR3 contains 16 residues. After removal of 5 bases from V and 0 bases from J, the junction contained 8 bases not matched to a gene. The CDR3 region is CASSSRGSSSTDTQYF. The DNA of the CDR3 is TGTGCCAGCTCATCACGCGGGAGTAGTAGCACAGATACGCAGTATTTT.

This clone has just a few counts. V is TRBV30 and J is TRBJ1-2, with D tentatively TRBD1 (6 bases). V lost 4 bases and J 4 bases, leaving 13 bases between the germline ends. The CDR3 runs 13 residues. Germline CDR1 GTSNPN, CDR2 SVGIG (reference sequence). CDR3 loop: CAWTEQGGYGYTF. CDR3 nucleotides: TGTGCCTGGACAGAACAGGGAGGCTATGGCTACACCTTC.

This clone was counted a few times. The chain employs TRBV7-2 and TRBJ2-3; 8 bases match TRBD1. Germline V CDR1 and CDR2: SGHTA, FQGNSA. Trimming removed 5 bases from V and 3 bases from J; junction bases left unmatched: 4. This CDR3 has 14 amino acids. CDR3 residues: CASSIRTGTDTQYF. The CDR3 nucleotides read TGTGCCAGCAGCATACGGACAGGGACAGATACGCAGTATTTT.

The chain has TRBV7-9 and TRBJ1-1; 8 bases are shared with TRBD1. Per the germline V gene, CDR1 is SEHNR and CDR2 is FQNEAQ (reference sequence). With 2 bases clipped from V and 1 base from J, the junction kept 3 bases outside the gene matches. There are 15 residues in the CDR3. The CDR3 bases are TGTGCCAGCAGCTTACAGGGGGCCCCGAACACTGAAGCTTTCTTT. Encoded protein: CASSLQGAPNTEAFF.

Only a few counts were recorded for this clone. CDR3 region: CASRGQGADTQYF. The CDR3 nucleotides are TGTGCCAGCAGAGGACAGGGGGCAGATACGCAGTATTTT. The genes are TRBV2 and TRBJ2-3; 10 bases match TRBD1. This CDR3 has 13 amino acids. Germline assignment: CDR1 SNHLY and CDR2 FYNNEI. V gave up 6 bases and J gave up 4 bases; unmatched junction bases: 1.